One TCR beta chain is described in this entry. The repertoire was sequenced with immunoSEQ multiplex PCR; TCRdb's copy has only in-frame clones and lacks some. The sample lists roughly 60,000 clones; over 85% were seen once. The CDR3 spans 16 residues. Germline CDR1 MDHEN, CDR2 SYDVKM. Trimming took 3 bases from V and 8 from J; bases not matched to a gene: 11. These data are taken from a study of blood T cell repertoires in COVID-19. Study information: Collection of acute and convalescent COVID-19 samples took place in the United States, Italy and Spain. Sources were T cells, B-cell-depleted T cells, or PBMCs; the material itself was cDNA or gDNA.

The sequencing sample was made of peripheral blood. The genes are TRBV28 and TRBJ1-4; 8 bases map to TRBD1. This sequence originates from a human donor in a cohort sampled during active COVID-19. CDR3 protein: CASSLGTGDFWEKLFF. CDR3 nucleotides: TGTGCCAGCAGTTTGGGGACAGGCGATTTCTGGGAAAAACTGTTTTTT.